The 17 T cell receptor beta chains in this list originate from one sample, sequenced in a study of cytomegalovirus exposure and HLA in healthy donors (dated by TCRdb to the late 2010s). The library was prepared using the immunoSEQ multiplex PCR assay. The source is immuneACCESS, and TCRdb retained only in-frame sequences with V and J called. Part of the clones is not carried over; for the studies checked, unresolved V genes explain less than half of this, and the remainder is unexplained. The sample table contains roughly 120,000 clones; only one count was recorded for around 94% of them. Over 1% of the sample lies in the top ten. The sequenced sample was PBMCs. The receptors shown here come from a woman aged 18-30 years in good health and CMV-seronegative.

CDR3 DNA sequence: TGTGCCAGCAGGTCGACGTGGACAGGGGTTGAAAAACTGTTTTTT. This codes for CASRSTWTGVEKLFF. The genes are TRBV6-5 and TRBJ1-4, with 9 bases aligning to TRBD1. V dropped 6 bases and J dropped 7; count of bases not matched to a gene: 9. The CDR3 loop spans 15 amino acids. Germline V gives CDR1 MNHEY, CDR2 SVGAGI.

V and J are TRBV5-6 and TRBJ1-4; 7 nucleotides agree with TRBD1. This CDR3 has 16 amino acids. The germline CDR1 and CDR2 sequences are SGHDT and YYEEEE. The ends lost 0 bases at V and 4 bases at J; junction bases unmatched: 6. The CDR3 here is CASSLGVRGVNEKLFF. The CDR3, as DNA: TGTGCCAGCAGCTTGGGGGTCAGGGGGGTTAATGAAAAACTGTTTTTT.

This clone was seen a handful of times. The chain recombines TRBV6-4 with TRBJ2-1, with 9 positions matching TRBD1. After removal of 4 bases from V and 8 bases from J, the junction contained 6 bases not matched to a gene. CDR3 size: 14 residues. Germline V gene sequence: CDR1 MRHNA, CDR2 SNTAGT. DNA of the CDR3: TGTGCCAGCAGTGGAGGACAGGGGAGCGATGAGCAGTTCTTC. Residues: CASSGGQGSDEQFF.

This rearrangement joins TRBV23-1 to TRBJ2-5; 16 nucleotides align to TRBD2. TRBV23-1 is identified as an open reading frame with a role that is uncertain. The CDR3 runs to 18 residues. V shed 3 bases and J 5 bases; nucleotides not matched to a gene: 9. In nucleotides, the CDR3 is TGCGCCAGCAGTCATGGGACTAGCGGGGGGGTACCCCGTGAGACCCAGTACTTC. This translates into CASSHGTSGGVPRETQYF.

The V gene is TRBV11-3, the J gene TRBJ2-7; 7 bases match TRBD2. The CDR3 runs 14 residues. The J segment lost 4 bases and the V segment lost 1 base, leaving 4 bases of the junction unmatched. Germline-derived CDR1 and CDR2 are SGHNT and YENEEA. DNA for the CDR3: TGTGCCAGCAGCTTAGGGGGGGGTTCGTACGAGCAGTACTTC. It specifies CASSLGGGSYEQYF.

V is TRBV14 and J is TRBJ2-1, with D perhaps TRBD1 (6 bases). V lost 4 bases and J 7 bases, leaving 14 bases between the germline ends. Germline V gene sequence: CDR1 SGHDN, CDR2 FVKESK. The CDR3 covers 14 residues. CDR3 protein: CASSLYYRANEQFF. Written as DNA, the CDR3 is TGTGCCAGCAGCCTTTACTACAGGGCGAATGAGCAGTTCTTC.

J is TRBJ2-3 and V is TRBV28; D may be TRBD1 (5 bases). Trimming cost V 5 bases and J 4 bases, with 13 bases left between them. This CDR3 has 14 amino acids. CDR1 and CDR2 (germline): MDHEN, SYDVKM. The CDR3 spells CASSTGADPDTQYF. In DNA, the CDR3 is TGTGCCAGCAGTACAGGAGCCGACCCAGATACGCAGTATTTT.

The chain carries TRBV5-4 and TRBJ2-7; 8 bases align to TRBD2. There are 15 residues in the CDR3. Looked up from germline, CDR1 is SGHNT and CDR2 is YYREEE (reference sequence). The trim removed 0 bases at V and 2 bases at J, leaving 4 bases unmatched. The CDR3 sequence is CASSLGRGVAYEQYF. The CDR3 DNA is TGTGCCAGCAGCTTGGGGCGGGGGGTCGCCTACGAGCAGTACTTC.

This CDR3 reads CASSTSGTGGSPLHF. CDR3 nucleotides: TGTGCCAGCAGTACCTCCGGGACAGGGGGATCACCCCTCCACTTT. The chain employs TRBV6-5 and TRBJ1-6, with 11 bases that match TRBD1. This CDR3 region has 15 residues. V lost 5 bases and J lost 10; bases outside the gene matches: 7. Per germline, CDR1 MNHEY and CDR2 SVGAGI.

This chain joins TRBV5-1 and TRBJ2-3, with 9 bases fitting TRBD2. CDR1 and CDR2 (germline): SGHRS, YFSETQ. The CDR3 covers 16 residues. The J segment lost 2 bases and the V segment lost 4 bases, leaving 8 bases of the junction unmatched. CDR3 loop: CASSPGASGITDTQYF. The CDR3, as DNA: TGCGCCAGCAGCCCCGGGGCTAGCGGGATCACAGATACGCAGTATTTT.

This sequence joins TRBV11-2 and TRBJ2-1; D may be TRBD1 (6 bases). Germline loops: CDR1 SGHAT, CDR2 FQNNGV. V dropped 2 bases and J dropped 10 bases, with 18 bases sitting between them. The CDR3 sequence is 15 residues long. The chain's CDR3 is CASSLLGGRDGEQFF. DNA of the CDR3: TGTGCCAGCAGCTTATTAGGGGGTAGGGACGGGGAGCAGTTCTTC. Looking up the rest from reference TRBV11-2 and TRBJ2-1 gives the full variable domain: EAGVAQSPRYKIIEKRQSVAFWCNPISGHATLYWYQQILGQGPKLLIQFQNNGVVDDSQLPKDRFSAERLKGVDSTLKIQPAKLEDSAVYLCASSLLGGRDGEQFFGPGTRLTVL.

This chain uses TRBV10-3 with TRBJ1-5; TRBD1 aligns across 10 bases. The germline CDR1 and CDR2 sequences are ENHRY and SYGVKD. The V gene end was trimmed by 9 bases and the J gene end by 6 bases; junction bases not matched to a gene: 8. This CDR3 has 14 amino acids. The DNA for the CDR3 is TGTGCCATTGCTCCAGACAGGGGGCGTCAGCCCCAGCATTTT. This encodes CAIAPDRGRQPQHF.

The chain combines TRBV29-1 with TRBJ2-3; D perhaps matches TRBD2 (5 bases). Trimming pared 3 bases from V and 6 bases from J, leaving 19 bases between. Per germline, CDR1 SQVTM and CDR2 ANQGSEA. The CDR3 has 15 residues. The CDR3 region is CSVDGIGVVGDTQYF. CDR3 coding DNA: TGCAGCGTTGACGGGATTGGAGTAGTCGGGGATACGCAGTATTTT.

V usage is TRBV30 and J usage is TRBJ1-5; 7 nucleotides line up with TRBD1. The CDR3 runs 15 residues. After removal of 3 bases from V and 1 base from J, the junction contained 6 bases not matched to a gene. Germline CDR1 reads GTSNPN; CDR2 reads SVGIG (reference sequence). The CDR3 region has the DNA TGTGCCTGGAGGAGTAAGGGGGCCAGCAATCAGCCCCAGCATTTT. Residues: CAWRSKGASNQPQHF.

The chain has TRBV2 and TRBJ2-3, with 14 positions matching TRBD2. The V gene end was trimmed by 6 bases and the J gene end by 2 bases; junction bases not matched to a gene: 1. The CDR3 extends over 15 amino acids. CDR1 and CDR2 from the germline V gene are SNHLY and FYNNEI. The CDR3: CASRGLAGATDTQYF. The CDR3 DNA follows: TGTGCCAGCAGGGGACTAGCGGGAGCCACAGATACGCAGTATTTT. The complete variable domain, with remaining parts taken from reference TRBV2 and TRBJ2-3, reads EPEVTQTPSHQVTQMGQEVILRCVPISNHLYFYWYRQILGQKVEFLVSFYNNEISEKSEIFDDQFSVERPDGSNFTLKIRSTKLEDSAMYFCASRGLAGATDTQYFGPGTRLTVL.

V gene TRBV5-4 combines with J gene TRBJ2-1; 13 nucleotides align to TRBD2. This CDR3 spans 16 amino acids. Germline loops: CDR1 SGHNT, CDR2 YYREEE (reference sequence). V gave up 3 bases and J gave up 5 bases; unmatched junction bases: 5. DNA for the CDR3: TGTGCCAGCAGCTCGGGACTAGCGGGGATGGACAATGAGCAGTTCTTC. This encodes CASSSGLAGMDNEQFF.

V and J are TRBV27 and TRBJ2-7; possible D gene TRBD1, 6 bases. CDR3 size: 14 residues. V lost 6 bases and J 0 bases, leaving 12 bases between the germline ends. Germline assignment: CDR1 MNHEY and CDR2 SMNVEV (reference sequence). The CDR3 sequence: CASRRAGDSYEQYF. The CDR3 DNA sequence: TGTGCCAGCAGGCGCGCAGGGGACTCCTACGAGCAGTACTTC.